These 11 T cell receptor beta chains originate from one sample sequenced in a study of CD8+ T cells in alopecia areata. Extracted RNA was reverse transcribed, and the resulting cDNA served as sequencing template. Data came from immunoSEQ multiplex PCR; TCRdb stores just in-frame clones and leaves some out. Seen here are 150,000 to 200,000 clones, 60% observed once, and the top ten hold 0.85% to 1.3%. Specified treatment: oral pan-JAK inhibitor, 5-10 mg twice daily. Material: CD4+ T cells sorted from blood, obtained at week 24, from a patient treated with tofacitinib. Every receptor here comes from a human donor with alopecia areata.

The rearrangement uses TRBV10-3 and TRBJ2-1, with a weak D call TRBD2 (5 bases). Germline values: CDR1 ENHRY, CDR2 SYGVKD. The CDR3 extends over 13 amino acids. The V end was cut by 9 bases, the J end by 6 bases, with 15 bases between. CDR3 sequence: CAITRGPGNEQFF. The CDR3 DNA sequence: TGTGCCATTACCCGGGGTCCCGGCAATGAGCAGTTCTTC.

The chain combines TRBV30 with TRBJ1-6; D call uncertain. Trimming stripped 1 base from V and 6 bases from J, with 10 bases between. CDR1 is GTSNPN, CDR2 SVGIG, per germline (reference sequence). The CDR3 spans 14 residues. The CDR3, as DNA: TGTGCCTGGAGTGAGGGCAGCTTTAATTCACCCCTCCACTTT. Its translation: CAWSEGSFNSPLHF. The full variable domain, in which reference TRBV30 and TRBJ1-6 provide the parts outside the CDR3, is SQTIHQWPATLVQPVGSPLSLECTVEGTSNPNLYWYRQAAGRGLQLLFYSVGIGQISSEVPQNLSASRPQDRQFILSSKKLLLSDSGFYLCAWSEGSFNSPLHFGNGTRLTVT.

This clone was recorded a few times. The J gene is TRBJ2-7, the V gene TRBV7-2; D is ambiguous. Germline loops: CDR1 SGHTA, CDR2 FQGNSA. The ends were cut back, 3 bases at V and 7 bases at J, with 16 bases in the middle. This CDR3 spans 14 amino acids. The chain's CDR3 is CASSLYRGSWEQYF. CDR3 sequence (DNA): TGTGCCAGCAGCTTGTATCGTGGGTCCTGGGAGCAGTACTTC.

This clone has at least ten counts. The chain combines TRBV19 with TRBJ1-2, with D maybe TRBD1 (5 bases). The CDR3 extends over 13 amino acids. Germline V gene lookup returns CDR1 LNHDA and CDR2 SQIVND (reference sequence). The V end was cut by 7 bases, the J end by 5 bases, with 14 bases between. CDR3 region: CASKSDSPYGYTF. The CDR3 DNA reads TGTGCCAGTAAAAGCGACAGCCCTTATGGCTACACCTTC.

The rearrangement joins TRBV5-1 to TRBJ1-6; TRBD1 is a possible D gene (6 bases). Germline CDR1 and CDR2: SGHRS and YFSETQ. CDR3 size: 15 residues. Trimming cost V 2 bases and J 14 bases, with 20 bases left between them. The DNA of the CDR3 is TGCGCCAGCAGCTTCTCCGACAGGCTTGGATCGTCCCTCCACTTT. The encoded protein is CASSFSDRLGSSLHF.

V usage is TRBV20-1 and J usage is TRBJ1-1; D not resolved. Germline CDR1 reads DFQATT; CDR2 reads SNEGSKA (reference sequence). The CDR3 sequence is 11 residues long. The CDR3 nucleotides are TGCAGAGTGGTAGGTGGCACTGAAGCTTTCTTT. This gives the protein CRVVGGTEAFF.

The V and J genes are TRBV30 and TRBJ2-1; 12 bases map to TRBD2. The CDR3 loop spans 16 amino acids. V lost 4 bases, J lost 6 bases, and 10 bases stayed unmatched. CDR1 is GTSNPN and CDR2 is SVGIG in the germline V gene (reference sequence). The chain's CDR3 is CAWTYGVLAGGNEQFF. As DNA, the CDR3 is TGTGCCTGGACATACGGGGTACTAGCGGGGGGCAATGAGCAGTTCTTC.

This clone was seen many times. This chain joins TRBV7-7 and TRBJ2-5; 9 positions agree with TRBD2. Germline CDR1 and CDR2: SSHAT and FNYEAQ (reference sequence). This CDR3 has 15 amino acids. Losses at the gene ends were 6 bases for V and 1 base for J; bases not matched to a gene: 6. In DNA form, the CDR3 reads TGTGCCAGCAGTCGGAGCGGGGGGTTCCAAGAGACCCAGTACTTC. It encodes CASSRSGGFQETQYF.

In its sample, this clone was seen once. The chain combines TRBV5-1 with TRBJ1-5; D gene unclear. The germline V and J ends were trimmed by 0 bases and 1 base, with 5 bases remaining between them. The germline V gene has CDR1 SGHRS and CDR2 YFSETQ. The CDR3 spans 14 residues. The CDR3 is CASSLGESNQPQHF. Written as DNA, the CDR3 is TGCGCCAGCAGCTTGGGGGAAAGCAATCAGCCCCAGCATTTT.

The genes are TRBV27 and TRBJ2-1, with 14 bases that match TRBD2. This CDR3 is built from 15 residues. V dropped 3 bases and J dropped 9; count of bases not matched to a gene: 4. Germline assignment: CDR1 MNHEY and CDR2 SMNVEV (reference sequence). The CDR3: CASSLTSGGAGEQFF. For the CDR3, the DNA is TGTGCCAGCAGTTTGACTAGCGGGGGGGCCGGTGAGCAGTTCTTC.

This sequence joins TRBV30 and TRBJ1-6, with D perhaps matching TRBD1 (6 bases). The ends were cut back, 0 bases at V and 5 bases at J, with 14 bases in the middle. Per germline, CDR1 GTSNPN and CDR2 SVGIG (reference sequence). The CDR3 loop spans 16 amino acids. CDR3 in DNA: TGTGCCTGGAGTGTACCCGGCAGGGGTCATAATTCACCCCTCCACTTT. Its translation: CAWSVPGRGHNSPLHF. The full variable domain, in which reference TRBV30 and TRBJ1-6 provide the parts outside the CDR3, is SQTIHQWPATLVQPVGSPLSLECTVEGTSNPNLYWYRQAAGRGLQLLFYSVGIGQISSEVPQNLSASRPQDRQFILSSKKLLLSDSGFYLCAWSVPGRGHNSPLHFGNGTRLTVT.